The 22 T cell receptor beta chains below all came from one sample that was sequenced in a study of cytomegalovirus exposure and HLA in healthy donors (TCRdb year 2017). Library generation was performed with the immunoSEQ multiplex PCR assay. The multiplex PCR relied on a mix of 60 forward primers for TCR Vbeta segments and 13 reverse primers for TCR Jbeta segments. TCRdb took over this immuneACCESS table, retaining in-frame rearrangements with V and J assigned. Such tables are incomplete; in checked studies, under half of the missing clones stem from an unresolved V gene, and the remainder is unexplained. The sample yields just over 150,000 clones; approximately 84% were counted once. In total, the top ten clones hold less than 2.5% of the sample. Material for sequencing was PBMCs. The origin of the receptors is a man aged 18 to 30 in good health and CMV-seropositive.

This rearrangement joins TRBV14 to TRBJ2-5; TRBD2 aligns across 10 bases. The CDR3 is 17 residues long. V dropped 1 base and J dropped 2; count of bases not matched to a gene: 7. Germline V gene sequence: CDR1 SGHDN, CDR2 FVKESK. CDR3 DNA sequence: TGTGCCAGCAGCCAAGGAGGGCTAGCGGGGGCTCAAGAGACCCAGTACTTC. This sequence encodes CASSQGGLAGAQETQYF.

The chain couples TRBV10-1 to TRBJ2-1, with a tentative D call TRBD2 (6 bases). The CDR3 runs 15 residues. In germline, CDR1 is WNHNN, CDR2 SYGVQD (reference sequence). The V end lost 11 bases, the J end lost 3 bases, and 20 bases lay between the germline ends. This chain's CDR3 is CAGGAFRGDYNEQFF. CDR3 in DNA: TGCGCCGGGGGAGCCTTCCGCGGGGACTACAATGAGCAGTTCTTC.

This chain joins TRBV6-5 and TRBJ1-5; TRBD1 might be the D (5 bases). V was pared by 6 bases and J by 6 bases, with 15 bases between. CDR1 and CDR2 (germline): MNHEY, SVGAGI. The CDR3 runs 14 residues. CDR3 region: CASRSGGSGQPQHF. The CDR3 nucleotides are TGTGCCAGCAGGTCTGGGGGGTCGGGTCAGCCCCAGCATTTT.

The V call is TRBV19, the J call TRBJ2-6, with D possibly matching TRBD2 (7 bases). CDR3 length equals 19 residues. Trimming removed 5 bases at V and 0 bases at J, with 20 bases between. In germline, CDR1 is LNHDA, CDR2 SQIVND (reference sequence). The CDR3: CASSLTEQGGSSGANVLTF. The CDR3 DNA reads TGTGCCAGTAGTCTAACGGAACAGGGAGGGTCCTCTGGGGCCAACGTCCTGACTTTC.

The chain joins TRBV7-2 to TRBJ2-1, with TRBD2 identical over 9 bases. The CDR3 contains 16 residues. Germline V CDR1 and CDR2: SGHTA, FQGNSA. With V trimmed by 1 base and J by 9 bases, 10 bases remained unmatched. Written as DNA, the CDR3 is TGTGCCAGCAGCTTAGTAGGTGCGGGGGGGCGTCCTGAGCAGTTCTTC. This encodes CASSLVGAGGRPEQFF.

This clone has a handful of counts. The chain carries TRBV5-6 and TRBJ1-4; 7 nucleotides line up with TRBD1. The CDR3 contains 16 residues. V shed 2 bases and J 5 bases; nucleotides not matched to a gene: 9. CDR1 and CDR2 (germline): SGHDT, YYEEEE. The CDR3 DNA follows: TGTGCCAGCAGCTTAAGGGGTGCAGGGGGGAATGAAAAACTGTTTTTT. It encodes CASSLRGAGGNEKLFF.

V gene TRBV6-6 combines with J gene TRBJ2-5, with 11 bases aligning to TRBD2. The CDR3 has 14 residues. Germline CDR1 and CDR2: MNHNY and SVGAGI (reference sequence). J was trimmed by 6 bases and V by 2 bases; bases with no gene match: 2. Written as DNA, the CDR3 is TGTGCCAGCAGTTACGTAGCGGGGGGGCAGACCCAGTACTTC. It encodes CASSYVAGGQTQYF.

V and J are TRBV5-5 and TRBJ2-5; possibly TRBD2 for D (5 bases). Germline CDR1 SGHKS, CDR2 YYEKEE (reference sequence). The CDR3 consists of 13 residues. V gave up 2 bases and J gave up 5 bases, with 10 bases separating them. As DNA, the CDR3 is TGTGCCAGCAGCTTTCGGGATGTGGAGACCCAGTACTTC. Amino acids: CASSFRDVETQYF. The complete variable domain, with remaining parts taken from reference TRBV5-5 and TRBJ2-5, reads DAGVTQSPTHLIKTRGQQVTLRCSPISGHKSVSWYQQVLGQGPQFIFQYYEKEERGRGNFPDRFSARQFPNYSSELNVNALLLGDSALYLCASSFRDVETQYFGPGTRLLVL.

V and J are TRBV11-3 and TRBJ2-1, with 7 bases identical to TRBD1. From germline, CDR1 is SGHNT and CDR2 YENEEA. V lost 4 bases and J lost 1; bases outside the gene matches: 10. The CDR3 is made up of 17 amino acids. CDR3 nucleotide sequence: TGTGCCAGCAGCTACATGCGTCAGGACAGGTCCTACAATGAGCAGTTCTTC. It translates to CASSYMRQDRSYNEQFF.

This chain links TRBV15 with TRBJ2-5, with 9 nucleotides matching TRBD2. With V trimmed by 1 base and J by 1 base, 1 base remained unmatched. CDR3 length: 15 amino acids. Germline lookup yields CDR1 LNHNV and CDR2 YYDKDF (reference sequence). CDR3 nucleotide sequence: TGTGCCACCAGCAGAGGCGGGGGGGGCCAAGAGACCCAGTACTTC. This gives the protein CATSRGGGGQETQYF.

This chain connects TRBV5-6 to TRBJ1-4; D might be TRBD1 (6 bases). The V end was cut by 4 bases, the J end by 0 bases, with 22 bases between. The germline gives CDR1 SGHDT, CDR2 YYEEEE. This CDR3 region has 19 residues. The CDR3: CASSLRKDSPSSTNEKLFF. CDR3 sequence (DNA): TGTGCCAGCAGCCTACGCAAGGACAGTCCCTCATCAACTAATGAAAAACTGTTTTTT.

V is TRBV27 and J is TRBJ1-5, with D possibly matching TRBD1 (6 bases). Trimming cost V 6 bases and J 9 bases, with 18 bases left between them. CDR1 MNHEY and CDR2 SMNVEV come from the germline V gene (reference sequence). The CDR3 totals 14 residues. CDR3 in amino acids: CASSLNPGVMPQHF. The DNA for the CDR3 is TGTGCCAGCAGCTTAAACCCAGGGGTTATGCCCCAGCATTTT.

The chain joins TRBV13 to TRBJ1-5; 8 nucleotides agree with TRBD1. The junction had 4 bases not matched to a gene; V was cut back by 5 bases and J by 1 base. Germline CDR1 reads PRHDT; CDR2 reads FYEKMQ (reference sequence). The length of the CDR3 is 15 residues. The CDR3 spells CASSEGTGSNQPQHF. CDR3 sequence (DNA): TGTGCCAGCAGCGAAGGGACAGGAAGCAATCAGCCCCAGCATTTT.

The table lists this clone with a few counts. This chain links TRBV27 with TRBJ2-3; 10 bases match TRBD2. Germline CDR1 is MNHEY and CDR2 is SMNVEV (reference sequence). This CDR3 is 11 amino acids long. The V gene end was trimmed by 5 bases and the J gene end by 14 bases; junction bases not matched to a gene: 4. CDR3 region: CASSLAGVGYF. The DNA for the CDR3 is TGTGCCAGCAGTCTAGCGGGGGTGGGGTATTTT.

The rearrangement joins TRBV6-5 to TRBJ1-2, with D unresolved. The length of the CDR3 is 12 residues. Trimming pared 8 bases from V and 4 bases from J, leaving 11 bases between. CDR1 and CDR2 (germline): MNHEY, SVGAGI. The chain's CDR3 is CASGGGLYGYTF. DNA for the CDR3: TGTGCCAGCGGTGGAGGCCTCTATGGCTACACCTTC.

The DNA of the CDR3 is TGCGCCAGCAGCCAAGAACCCGCGGTCTCAGCGGTCCAAGAGACCCAGTACTTC. Amino acids: CASSQEPAVSAVQETQYF. The chain is built from TRBV4-1 and TRBJ2-5; TRBD2 is a possible D gene (5 bases). The length of the CDR3 is 18 residues. The germline CDR1 and CDR2 sequences are MGHRA and YSYEKL. Trimming took 0 bases from V and 1 from J, leaving 18 bases between them.

The J gene is TRBJ2-4, the V gene TRBV5-5; no firm D call. Deletions cut 4 bases from V and 0 bases from J, with 14 bases between. Germline values: CDR1 SGHKS, CDR2 YYEKEE (reference sequence). This CDR3 has 16 amino acids. This CDR3 is CASSLPVPLAKNIQYF. CDR3 nucleotides: TGTGCCAGCAGCCTGCCGGTCCCGCTAGCCAAAAACATTCAGTACTTC.

The rearrangement links TRBV5-5 to TRBJ1-6; TRBD1 might be the D (5 bases). Germline V gives CDR1 SGHKS, CDR2 YYEKEE (reference sequence). The CDR3 length is 15 residues. Trimming left V 4 bases short and J 6 bases short, with 14 bases between. For the CDR3, the DNA is TGTGCCAGCAGCCGACCCGACAGCCTTAATTCACCCCTCCACTTT. Amino acid sequence: CASSRPDSLNSPLHF.

The chain has TRBV27 and TRBJ1-1; the D gene is possibly TRBD1 (5 bases). CDR3 length equals 14 residues. In germline, CDR1 is MNHEY, CDR2 SMNVEV (reference sequence). With 5 bases removed from V and 0 bases from J, the gap between germline ends came to 10 bases. The CDR3 loop is CASSLKGMNTEAFF. The CDR3 DNA reads as TGTGCCAGCAGTCTCAAGGGGATGAACACTGAAGCTTTCTTT.

This clone has only a few counts. The chain combines TRBV19 with TRBJ2-5; D is possibly TRBD2 (6 bases). The CDR3 is 14 amino acids. Per the germline V gene, CDR1 is LNHDA and CDR2 is SQIVND (reference sequence). The ends were cut back, 8 bases at V and 5 bases at J, with 18 bases in the middle. CDR3 DNA sequence: TGTGCCAGTGGGGGGTTAGCGCGTGGGGAGACCCAGTACTTC. Residues: CASGGLARGETQYF.

The sample holds a few counts of this clone. The V and J genes are TRBV6-1 and TRBJ2-1; TRBD2 is a possible D gene (5 bases). Trimming stripped 5 bases from V and 9 bases from J, with 14 bases between. This CDR3 has 13 amino acids. Germline values: CDR1 MNHNS, CDR2 SASEGT. The DNA for the CDR3 is TGTGCCAGCAGTTCCGGTCTTCGGGGTGAGCAGTTCTTC. As protein: CASSSGLRGEQFF.

The chain employs TRBV27 and TRBJ2-7; possible D gene TRBD2, 6 bases. V was shortened by 5 bases and J by 2 bases, with 13 bases between the two germline ends. Germline CDR1 is MNHEY and CDR2 is SMNVEV (reference sequence). CDR3 length: 14 amino acids. This chain's CDR3 is CASSPTGVPYEQYF. DNA for the CDR3: TGTGCCAGCAGTCCCACGGGAGTCCCCTACGAGCAGTACTTC.